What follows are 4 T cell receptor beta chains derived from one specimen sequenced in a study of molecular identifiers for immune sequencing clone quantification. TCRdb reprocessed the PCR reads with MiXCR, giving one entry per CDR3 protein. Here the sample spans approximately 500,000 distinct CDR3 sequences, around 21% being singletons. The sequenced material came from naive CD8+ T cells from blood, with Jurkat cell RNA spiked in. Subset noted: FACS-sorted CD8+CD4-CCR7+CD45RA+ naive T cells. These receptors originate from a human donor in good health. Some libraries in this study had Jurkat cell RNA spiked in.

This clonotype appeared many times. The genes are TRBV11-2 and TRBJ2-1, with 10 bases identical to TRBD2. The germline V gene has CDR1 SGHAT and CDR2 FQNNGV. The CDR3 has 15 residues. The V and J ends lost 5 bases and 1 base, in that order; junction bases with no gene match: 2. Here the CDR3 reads CASSPGLASYNEQFF. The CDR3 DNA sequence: TGTGCCAGCAGCCCGGGACTAGCGTCCTACAATGAGCAGTTCTTC.

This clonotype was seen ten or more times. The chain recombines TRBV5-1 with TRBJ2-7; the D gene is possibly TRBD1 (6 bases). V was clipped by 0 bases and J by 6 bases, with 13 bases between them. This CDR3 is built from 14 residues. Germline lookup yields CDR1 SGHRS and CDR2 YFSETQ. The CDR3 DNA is TGCGCCAGCAGCTTGGCACAGGGAGTGGGCGAGCAGTACTTC. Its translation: CASSLAQGVGEQYF.

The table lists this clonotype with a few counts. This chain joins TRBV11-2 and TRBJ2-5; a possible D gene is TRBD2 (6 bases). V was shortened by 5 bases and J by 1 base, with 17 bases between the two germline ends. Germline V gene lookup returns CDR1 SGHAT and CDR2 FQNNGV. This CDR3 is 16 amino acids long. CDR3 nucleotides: TGTGCCAGCAGCATATATGCGGGGCAGGTCCAAGAGACCCAGTACTTC. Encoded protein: CASSIYAGQVQETQYF.

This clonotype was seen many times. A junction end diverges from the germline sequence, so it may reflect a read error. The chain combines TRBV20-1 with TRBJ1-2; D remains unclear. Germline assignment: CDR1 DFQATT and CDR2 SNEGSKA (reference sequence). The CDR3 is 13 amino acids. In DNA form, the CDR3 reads TGCAGTGCTCGAGAACTCGGTGGTCATGGCTACACCTTC. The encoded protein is CSARELGGHGYTF.